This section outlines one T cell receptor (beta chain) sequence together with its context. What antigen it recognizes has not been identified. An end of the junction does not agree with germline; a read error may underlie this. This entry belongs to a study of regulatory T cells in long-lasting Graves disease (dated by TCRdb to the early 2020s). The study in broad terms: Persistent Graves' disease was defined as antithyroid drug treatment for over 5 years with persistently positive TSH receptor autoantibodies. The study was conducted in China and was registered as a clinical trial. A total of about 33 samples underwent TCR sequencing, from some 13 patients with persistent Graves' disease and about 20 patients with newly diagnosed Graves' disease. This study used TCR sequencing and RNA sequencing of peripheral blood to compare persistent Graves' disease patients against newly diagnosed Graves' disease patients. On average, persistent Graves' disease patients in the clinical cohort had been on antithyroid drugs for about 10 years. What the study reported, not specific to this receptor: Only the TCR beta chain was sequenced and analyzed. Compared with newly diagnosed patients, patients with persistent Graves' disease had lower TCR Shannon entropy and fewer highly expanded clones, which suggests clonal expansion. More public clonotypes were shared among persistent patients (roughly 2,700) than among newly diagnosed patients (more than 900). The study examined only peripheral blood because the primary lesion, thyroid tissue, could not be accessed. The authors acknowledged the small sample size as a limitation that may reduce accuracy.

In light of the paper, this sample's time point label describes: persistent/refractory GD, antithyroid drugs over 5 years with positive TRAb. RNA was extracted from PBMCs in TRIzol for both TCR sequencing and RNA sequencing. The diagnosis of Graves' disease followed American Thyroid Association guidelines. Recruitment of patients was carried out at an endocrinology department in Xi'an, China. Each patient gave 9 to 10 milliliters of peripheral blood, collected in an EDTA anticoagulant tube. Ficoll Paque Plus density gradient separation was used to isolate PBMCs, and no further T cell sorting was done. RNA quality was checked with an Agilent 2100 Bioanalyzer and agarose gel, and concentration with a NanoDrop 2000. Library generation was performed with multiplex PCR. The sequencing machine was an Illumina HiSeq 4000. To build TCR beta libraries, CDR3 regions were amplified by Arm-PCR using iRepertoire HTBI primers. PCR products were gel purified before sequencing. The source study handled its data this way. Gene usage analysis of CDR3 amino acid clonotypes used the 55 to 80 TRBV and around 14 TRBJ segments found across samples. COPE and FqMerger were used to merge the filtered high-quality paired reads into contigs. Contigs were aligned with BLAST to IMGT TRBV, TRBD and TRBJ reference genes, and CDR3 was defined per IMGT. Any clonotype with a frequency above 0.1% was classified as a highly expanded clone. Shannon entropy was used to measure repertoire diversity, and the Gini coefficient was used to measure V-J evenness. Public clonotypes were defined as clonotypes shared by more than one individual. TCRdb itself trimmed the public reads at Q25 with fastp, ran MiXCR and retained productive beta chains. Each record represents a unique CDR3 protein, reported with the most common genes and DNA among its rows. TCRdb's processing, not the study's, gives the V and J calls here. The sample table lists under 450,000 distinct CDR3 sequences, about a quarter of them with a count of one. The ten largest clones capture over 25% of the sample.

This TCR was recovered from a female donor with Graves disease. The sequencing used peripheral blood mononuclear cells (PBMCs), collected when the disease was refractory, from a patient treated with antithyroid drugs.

CDR3 sequence: CVSQKTGQLATEAFF. The DNA reads as follows: TGTGTCAGCCAAAAAACAGGGCAGCTGGCCACTGAAGCTTTCTTT. The rearranged chain carries TRBV25-1 and TRBJ1-1; TRBD1 could be the D gene, as 6 bases match. Inclusive of the bounding cysteine and phenylalanine, the CDR3 is 15 residues long. The retained sequence is limited to the CDR3, 45 bases, with the frame set at the first base. The germline V gene gives CDR1 as MGHDK and CDR2 as SYGVNS.